Listed below are T cell receptor beta chains from one sample, sequenced in a study of CD8+CD57+ T cells in acquired aplastic anemia. TCRdb re-analysed the reads in MiXCR, keeping a single row per CDR3 protein. The sample yields 150,000 to 200,000 distinct CDR3 sequences, approximately 43% seen once. Sequences were obtained from sorted CD4+, CD8+, or CD8+CD57+ T cells (not recorded which) from PBMCs. The receptors shown here come from a human donor in good health. Both conserved end residues are part of each CDR3. D genes are given only for firm matches. A clone size is listed for some rows: how often the clone was seen (once, few, many), or a class if it is expanded.

cdr3_aa cdr3_nt clone_size j_call d_call v_call
CASSFVPAIYEQYF TGTGCCAGCAGTTTTGTTCCGGCGATCTACGAGCAGTACTTC many TRBJ2-7 NA TRBV12-3/TRBV12-4
CASSDASFITDTQYF TGTGCCAGCAGTGACGCCTCCTTTATCACAGATACGCAGTATTTT few TRBJ2-3 NA TRBV25-1
CASSQGRTGGRETQYF TGCGCCAGCAGCCAAGGACGGACAGGGGGCAGGGAGACCCAGTACTTC many TRBJ2-5 TRBD1 TRBV4-1
CAISDFTEAFF TGTGCCATTTCCGATTTTACTGAAGCTTTCTTT many TRBJ1-1 NA TRBV10-3
CASSSGQGSYEQYF TGTGCCAGCTCATCCGGACAGGGTTCCTACGAGCAGTACTTC many TRBJ2-7 TRBD1 TRBV18
CASSEPSGGDRATDTQYF TGCGCCAGCAGCGAACCTAGCGGGGGGGACAGGGCCACAGATACGCAGTATTTT NA TRBJ2-3 TRBD2 TRBV5-1
CSVEGGAEGAKNIQYF TGCAGCGTTGAGGGGGGGGCGGAAGGGGCCAAAAACATTCAGTACTTC NA TRBJ2-4 NA TRBV29-1
CASSIGQAFSGANVLTF TGTGCCAGTAGTATCGGACAGGCCTTCTCTGGGGCCAACGTCCTGACTTTC NA TRBJ2-6 TRBD1 TRBV19
CSASPGTGDQETQYF TGCAGTGCTAGCCCCGGGACAGGGGACCAAGAGACCCAGTACTTC NA TRBJ2-5 TRBD1 TRBV20-1
CASSLGTSGSTVEQFF TGTGCCAGCAGCTTAGGGACTAGCGGGAGTACGGTTGAGCAGTTCTTC many TRBJ2-1 TRBD2 TRBV5-4
CSTRTGNTEAFF TGCAGCACACGGACGGGGAACACTGAAGCTTTCTTT NA TRBJ1-1 NA TRBV29-1
CASSPRRGITEAFF TGTGCCAGCAGCCCTCGCAGGGGGATCACTGAAGCTTTCTTT NA TRBJ1-1 TRBD1 TRBV6-1
CASSLPKRYSYNEQFF TGTGCCAGCAGCTTGCCCAAGCGGTACTCCTACAATGAGCAGTTCTTC many TRBJ2-1 NA TRBV7-8
CSVAYSWGEAGRSIQYGYTF TGCAGCGTTGCTTACAGCTGGGGAGAGGCAGGGAGATCCATCCAATATGGCTACACCTTC many TRBJ1-2 NA TRBV29-1
CASSMRASTEAFF TGTGCCAGCAGTATGCGGGCGAGTACTGAAGCTTTCTTT NA TRBJ1-1 NA TRBV7-3
CASSIGTDEQYF TGTGCCAGTAGTATAGGAACGGATGAGCAGTACTTC NA TRBJ2-7 NA TRBV19
CASSQDRGNTGELFF TGTGCCAGCAGCCAAGACAGGGGAAACACCGGGGAGCTGTTTTTT many TRBJ2-2 NA TRBV14
CASSFAIPGNSPLHF TGTGCCAGCAGCTTCGCGATCCCAGGGAATTCACCCCTCCACTTT NA TRBJ1-6 NA TRBV7-8
CASSQDQSGSLYEQYF TGCGCCAGCAGCCAAGATCAAAGCGGGAGTTTATACGAGCAGTACTTC NA TRBJ2-7 TRBD2 TRBV4-1
CASSFMGEAFF TGTGCCAGCAGCTTTATGGGTGAAGCTTTCTTT NA TRBJ1-1 NA TRBV7-9
CAITDRNYGYTF TGTGCCATCACGGACAGAAACTATGGCTACACCTTC many TRBJ1-2 NA TRBV19
CSADHRAAEAFF TGCAGTGCGGACCACAGGGCAGCGGAAGCTTTCTTT many TRBJ1-1 NA TRBV20-1
CSANPLASGSSYNEQFF TGCAGTGCTAACCCCCTCGCTAGCGGGAGTTCCTACAATGAGCAGTTCTTC many TRBJ2-1 TRBD2 TRBV20-1
CASLAGGAGEQFF TGCGCCAGTTTAGCGGGGGGTGCCGGAGAGCAGTTCTTC NA TRBJ2-1 TRBD2 TRBV10-3
CASSEHRGRDQPQHF TGCGCCAGCAGTGAACACAGGGGGCGGGATCAGCCCCAGCATTTT many TRBJ1-5 TRBD1 TRBV10-1
CSATLRGEAQYF TGCAGTGCTACCCTCAGGGGGGAGGCGCAGTACTTC once TRBJ2-7 NA TRBV20-1